A single sample gave rise to the 12 T cell receptor beta chains below, sequenced in a study of PD-L1 blockade in urothelial cancer. Time point of the sample: pretreatment peripheral blood. Profiling relied on immunoSEQ multiplex PCR, and the TCRdb table lists in-frame clones only, not all of them. The table records about 63,000 clones, roughly 79% of them present only once. The material sequenced was PBMCs, taken around atezolizumab (anti-PD-L1) treatment. The receptors were sampled from a man between 65 and 79 years old with urothelial cancer.

CDR3 DNA: TGTGCCAGTAGTACCGTACAGGGTTCTGAGCAGTTCTTC. It yields the protein CASSTVQGSEQFF. The genes are TRBV19 and TRBJ2-1; TRBD1 might be the D (6 bases). Looked up from germline, CDR1 is LNHDA and CDR2 is SQIVND (reference sequence). V gave up 4 bases and J gave up 9 bases, with 13 bases separating them. The CDR3 runs to 13 residues.

This clone was seen a few times. This rearrangement joins TRBV7-7 to TRBJ2-5, with 9 positions matching TRBD1. The length of the CDR3 is 14 residues. The junction had 5 bases not matched to a gene; V was cut back by 4 bases and J by 5 bases. From germline, CDR1 is SSHAT and CDR2 FNYEAQ (reference sequence). The CDR3: CASSSGTGTETQYF. The CDR3 nucleotides are TGTGCCAGCAGCTCGGGGACAGGGACTGAGACCCAGTACTTC.

The chain employs TRBV9 and TRBJ2-5; 8 nucleotides align to TRBD1. Germline lookup yields CDR1 SGDLS and CDR2 YYNGEE. Unmatched junction bases numbered 6, after V lost 4 bases and J lost 4 bases. The CDR3 length is 14 residues. CDR3 bases: TGTGCCAGCAGCAAAGGACAGGGCGGAGAGACCCAGTACTTC. It codes for CASSKGQGGETQYF.

This rearrangement joins TRBV21-1 to TRBJ2-7; the table gives TRBD1 as D, unverified against the DNA. TRBV21-1 is designated a pseudogene. CDR3 length equals 13 residues. The CDR3 here is CASSNSGIPEQYF. In DNA, the CDR3 is TGTGCCAGCAGCAATTCAGGGATTCCCGAGCAGTACTTC.

The chain uses TRBV5-1 and TRBJ2-7, with 9 positions matching TRBD1. The CDR3 totals 16 residues. V was pared by 5 bases and J by 1 base, with 10 bases of the junction left unmatched. Germline V gives CDR1 SGHRS, CDR2 YFSETQ. The CDR3, as DNA: TGCGCCAGCAGACCCGGGACAGGGAGAATTTCCTACGAGCAGTACTTC. Its protein is CASRPGTGRISYEQYF.

V usage is TRBV19 and J usage is TRBJ1-2; perhaps TRBD1 as D (5 bases). The CDR3 sequence is 15 residues long. The germline V gene has CDR1 LNHDA and CDR2 SQIVND (reference sequence). V lost 6 bases, J lost 8 bases, and 22 bases lay in between. In nucleotides, the CDR3 is TGTGCCAGTAGCATAATCCCGCCAGGGTATAGCGGCTACACCTTC. Translating it yields CASSIIPPGYSGYTF.

This chain connects TRBV11-3 to TRBJ2-7, with D possibly being TRBD1 (5 bases). The CDR3 length is 15 residues. The germline V gene encodes CDR1 SGHNT and CDR2 YENEEA. The V end lost 2 bases, the J end lost 3 bases, and 14 bases lay between the germline ends. In DNA form, the CDR3 reads TGTGCCAGCAGCTTAAGCTTAGGACAAAACTACGAGCAGTACTTC. Protein: CASSLSLGQNYEQYF.

This clone was detected only once. The chain combines TRBV7-3 with TRBJ2-1; 10 positions match TRBD2. The germline V gene encodes CDR1 SGHTA and CDR2 FQGTGA. J gave up 7 bases and V 4 bases, and 7 bases lay outside the gene matches. CDR3 length: 15 residues. The CDR3 loop is CASSSGSSGGNEQFF. CDR3 coding DNA: TGTGCCAGCAGCTCCGGATCTAGCGGGGGTAATGAGCAGTTCTTC.

This clone was found once. The V gene is TRBV5-1, the J gene TRBJ2-7; possible D gene TRBD1, 6 bases. The CDR3 contains 13 residues. V was cut by 0 bases and J by 2 bases, with 6 bases left in between. From germline, CDR1 is SGHRS and CDR2 YFSETQ. CDR3 in DNA: TGCGCCAGCAGCTTGGAGGGGGCCTACGAGCAGTACTTC. Protein product: CASSLEGAYEQYF. The variable domain in full, with the rest retrieved from reference TRBV5-1 and TRBJ2-7, is KAGVTQTPRYLIKTRGQQVTLSCSPISGHRSVSWYQQTPGQGLQFLFEYFSETQRNKGNFPGRFSGRQFSNSRSEMNVSTLELGDSALYLCASSLEGAYEQYFGPGTRLTVT.

V is TRBV19 and J is TRBJ1-5; D remains unclear. Germline CDR1 and CDR2: LNHDA and SQIVND (reference sequence). V was trimmed by 5 bases and J by 3 bases, leaving 11 bases between them. This CDR3 has 14 residues. The CDR3 region is CASSRQVNNQPQHF. In DNA, the CDR3 is TGTGCCAGTAGTCGTCAGGTAAACAATCAGCCCCAGCATTTT.

The genes are TRBV6-6 and TRBJ2-4, with D possibly being TRBD1 (6 bases). Trimming pared 6 bases from V and 9 bases from J, leaving 12 bases between. The CDR3 is made up of 12 amino acids. Germline V gene lookup returns CDR1 MNHNY and CDR2 SVGAGI (reference sequence). CDR3 protein: CASREGGSIQYF. The DNA for the CDR3 is TGTGCCAGCAGAGAAGGGGGTAGCATTCAGTACTTC.

The V gene is TRBV19, the J gene TRBJ1-3, with D possibly matching TRBD1 (5 bases). The CDR3 runs to 15 residues. Germline assignment: CDR1 LNHDA and CDR2 SQIVND (reference sequence). V shed 5 bases and J shed 0 bases, with 11 bases lying between them. CDR3 amino acids: CASSLGGSSGNTIYF. DNA for the CDR3: TGTGCCAGTAGTCTCGGGGGAAGCTCTGGAAACACCATATATTTT.